The text below deals with one T cell receptor beta chain. Its antigen remains undetermined. The sample holds no much larger clone one base away, and base qualities are not on file. This entry comes from a study of spatial heterogeneity in lung cancer (dated by TCRdb to between 2017 and 2020). Background on the whole study: Samples were obtained from 72 patients with early-stage, untreated non-small cell lung cancer from the lung TRACERx cohort. TCR repertoire features were related to nonsynonymous mutation counts determined by whole-exome sequencing of tumor tissue. Follow-up PBMC samples were sequenced whenever available, with a median time to follow-up of about 24 months after resection. In the raw uncorrected reads, each unique combination of TCR and UMI appeared on average more than ten times. Beta-chain transcripts were consistently detected in greater numbers than alpha-chain transcripts, which likely reflected higher beta-chain transcript abundance. At surgery, both alpha and beta chains were TCR-sequenced in over 200 tumor regions, fewer than 80 matched nontumor lung samples and a few dozen PBMC samples. TCR alpha and beta repertoires were quantitatively compared across multiple tumor regions, matched nontumor lung and blood in non-small cell lung cancer.

The research as a whole found: Additional single-cell paired TCR alpha and beta sequencing was considered necessary to confirm, at a functional level, the hypothesis that regional TCRs recognize regional mutations. Ubiquitous expanded tumor TCRs were found in blood more often at tumor resection than at routine follow-up. Only 15 or so patients were included in comparisons of baseline and follow-up blood repertoires.

Libraries were constructed by 5' RACE. The listed sequencing device is NextSeq 500. To allow correction of PCR and sequencing errors, the TCR library protocol tagged every TCR cDNA molecule with a unique molecular identifier. The published analysis was carried out like this. TCR identification, UMI-based error correction and CDR3 extraction were performed with Decombinator tools. TCRs above a frequency of 2 per 1,000, corresponding to the top 1% of the tumor frequency distribution, were defined as expanded. Renyi diversity was computed with the R vegan package after each repertoire had been subsampled 100 times to 5,000 TCRs. CDR3 similarity networks were constructed using string-kernel similarity of amino acid triplets, with links drawn between CDR3s whose pairwise similarity was above 0.82. TCRdb reprocessing: public reads trimmed at Q25 with fastp, clones called with MiXCR, in-frame beta chains kept. Identical CDR3 protein sequences are pooled into one entry, listed with their most common genes and DNA. V and J calls and clone size were set by TCRdb, not the authors. In this sample the table shows around 110,000 distinct CDR3 sequences, 12% of which occur a single time. Together, the top ten hold approximately 15% of the sample.

The time point label corresponds to: blood at routine non-recurrence follow-up after resection. Whole RNA extracted from tumor and nontumor lung tissue, or from cryopreserved PBMC samples, was used for TCR sequencing without cell sorting. Patients were selected for TCR sequencing only if sufficient RNA was available from at least two tumor regions. In the germline V gene, CDR1 corresponds to SGHTA and CDR2 to FQGNSA. The CDR3 has 16 amino acids, counting the end cysteine and phenylalanine. This entry keeps only the CDR3 DNA: 48 bases, framed from base 1. V is cut by 5 bases and J by 4 bases, and the space between the germline ends is 18 bases.

The chain joins TRBV7-2 to TRBJ1-5; the D segment could be TRBD1, given 6 matching bases. This TCR was recovered from a male donor with early-stage non-small cell lung cancer. The material was PBMCs, obtained at follow-up. In nucleotide form, the sequence is TGTGCCAGCAGCCTACAGGGTACTAAGGGTAATCAGCCCCAGCATTTT. This sequence encodes CASSLQGTKGNQPQHF.